This section outlines one T cell receptor (beta chain) sequence together with its context. These data are taken from a study of blood T cell repertoires in COVID-19. The wider study: The cDNA or gDNA used as material had been derived from T cells, B-cell-depleted T cells, or PBMCs.

Trimming cost V 4 bases and J 2 bases, with 9 bases left between them. Per the germline V gene, CDR1 is SEHNR and CDR2 is FQNEAQ (reference sequence). The CDR3 has 15 residues. The Seattle patients, enrolled during active infection, were followed longitudinally. This table comes from immunoSEQ multiplex PCR, and its TCRdb copy is limited to in-frame clones, with some not included. The sample holds 350,000 to 500,000 clones, 70% to 90% seen once. This chain links TRBV7-9 with TRBJ1-6; D is uncertain. The receptor comes from a man younger than 35 with COVID-19, enrolled during active disease. Sample: peripheral blood. For the CDR3, the DNA is TGTGCCAGCAGCTCGCAGGCCACCTATAATTCACCCCTCCACTTT. As protein: CASSSQATYNSPLHF.